Given below is one T cell receptor (beta chain) in context. Its antigen is not known. This sample stems from a study of shared clonotypes between healthy human individuals. Study-level results: Lower generation probabilities were found for non-shared clonotypes than for those shared by all four donors.

Profiling relied on immunoSEQ multiplex PCR, and the TCRdb table lists in-frame clones only, not all of them. The table records about 700,000 clones, roughly nine tenths of them present only once. CD45RO-negative cells were positively selected for CCR7, leaving out terminally differentiated effector memory CD45RA+ cells. Trimming at V came to 6 bases and at J to 2 bases, leaving 6 bases not matched to a gene. CDR3 size: 14 residues. Germline assignment: CDR1 MNHEY and CDR2 SMNVEV (reference sequence). Sequenced input: naive CD8+ T cells sorted from blood. V is TRBV27 and J is TRBJ2-5; TRBD1 agrees at 7 bases. This TCR was sampled from a man aged 25 to 40 in good health. This CDR3 reads CASRKQGRQETQYF. The DNA of the CDR3 is TGTGCCAGCAGGAAACAGGGGAGACAAGAGACCCAGTACTTC.